The 9 T cell receptor beta chains below come from one sample, sequenced in a study of cytomegalovirus exposure and HLA in healthy donors. PCR was performed using 60 Vbeta and 13 Jbeta primers. TCRdb's table, derived via immunoSEQ multiplex PCR, lists solely in-frame clones and lacks some. This sample carries approximately 190,000 clones, approximately 77% of them seen once, and the ten largest clones take roughly 3.6%. The sequencing input was PBMCs. The receptors were gathered from a man between 40 and 49 years old in good health and CMV-seropositive.

In this sample, this clone turned up once. The CDR3 region has the DNA TGCGCCAGCAGCACCCGGGGGGGCCCCGAAGATACGCAGTATTTT. Encoded protein: CASSTRGGPEDTQYF. The chain recombines TRBV5-1 with TRBJ2-3, with TRBD2 matching 8 bases. The junction had 9 bases not matched to a gene; V was cut back by 4 bases and J by 5 bases. Germline V lookup: CDR1 SGHRS, CDR2 YFSETQ. This CDR3 is built from 15 residues.

This chain links TRBV18 with TRBJ2-7; 7 positions agree with TRBD2. V shed 3 bases and J 4 bases; nucleotides not matched to a gene: 12. The CDR3 covers 16 residues. The germline gives CDR1 KGHSH, CDR2 LQKENI. The CDR3 protein is CASSPPSGGTPYEQYF. The DNA for the CDR3 is TGTGCCAGCTCACCCCCTAGCGGAGGAACGCCTTACGAGCAGTACTTC.

This clone was recorded a few times. This sequence joins TRBV5-4 and TRBJ2-7; D may be TRBD2 (6 bases). Deletions cut 0 bases from V and 1 base from J, with 8 bases between. This CDR3 is 14 amino acids long. CDR1 SGHNT and CDR2 YYREEE come from the germline V gene (reference sequence). This CDR3 is CASSLAAGSYEQYF. CDR3 DNA sequence: TGTGCCAGCAGCTTGGCCGCGGGGTCCTACGAGCAGTACTTC.

The chain employs TRBV6-6 and TRBJ1-1, with D possibly being TRBD1 (5 bases). Trimming took 5 bases from V and 2 from J, leaving 9 bases between them. Germline V CDR1 and CDR2: MNHNY, SVGAGI (reference sequence). The CDR3 contains 13 residues. The CDR3 DNA is TGTGCCAGCAGTCGGCAGGGCAACACTGAAGCTTTCTTT. Translation gives CASSRQGNTEAFF.

The chain is built from TRBV6-1 and TRBJ2-3; D not resolved. The CDR3 is 13 amino acids. Per the germline V gene, CDR1 is MNHNS and CDR2 is SASEGT. V dropped 2 bases and J dropped 1 base, with 4 bases sitting between them. CDR3 in amino acids: CASSELGTDTQYF. The CDR3 bases are TGTGCCAGCAGTGAACTCGGCACAGATACGCAGTATTTT.

This chain connects TRBV27 to TRBJ2-1, with D possibly matching TRBD2 (6 bases). Germline V gene lookup returns CDR1 MNHEY and CDR2 SMNVEV (reference sequence). This CDR3 has 15 residues. Trimming left V 2 bases short and J 4 bases short, with 12 bases between. CDR3 protein: CASSLGGRIYNEQFF. CDR3 nucleotide sequence: TGTGCCAGCAGTTTAGGTGGGAGGATTTACAATGAGCAGTTCTTC.

The rearrangement links TRBV10-2 to TRBJ2-3; 7 nucleotides agree with TRBD2. Germline CDR1 reads WSHSY; CDR2 reads SAAADI. Unmatched junction bases numbered 7, after V lost 7 bases and J lost 0 bases. This CDR3 has 15 residues. In nucleotides, the CDR3 is TGCGCCAGCAAGCGAAGCGGGGCTAGCACAGATACGCAGTATTTT. It is translated as CASKRSGASTDTQYF.

The chain employs TRBV5-6 and TRBJ2-1; 7 nucleotides match TRBD2. This CDR3 region has 11 residues. Looked up from germline, CDR1 is SGHDT and CDR2 is YYEEEE. Trimming removed 8 bases from V and 12 bases from J; junction bases left unmatched: 8. In DNA, the CDR3 is TGTGCCAGGCCTAGCGGTCATGGGCAGTTCTTC. Encoded protein: CARPSGHGQFF.

The chain is built from TRBV5-1 and TRBJ2-1, with D perhaps matching TRBD2 (6 bases). The CDR3 has 14 amino acids. V dropped 1 base and J dropped 5 bases, with 10 bases sitting between them. Germline assignment: CDR1 SGHRS and CDR2 YFSETQ. In DNA, the CDR3 is TGCGCCAGCAGCTTGCGACTAGGGGACAATGAGCAGTTCTTC. It encodes CASSLRLGDNEQFF. Full variable domain (missing parts from reference TRBV5-1 and TRBJ2-1): KAGVTQTPRYLIKTRGQQVTLSCSPISGHRSVSWYQQTPGQGLQFLFEYFSETQRNKGNFPGRFSGRQFSNSRSEMNVSTLELGDSALYLCASSLRLGDNEQFFGPGTRLTVL.